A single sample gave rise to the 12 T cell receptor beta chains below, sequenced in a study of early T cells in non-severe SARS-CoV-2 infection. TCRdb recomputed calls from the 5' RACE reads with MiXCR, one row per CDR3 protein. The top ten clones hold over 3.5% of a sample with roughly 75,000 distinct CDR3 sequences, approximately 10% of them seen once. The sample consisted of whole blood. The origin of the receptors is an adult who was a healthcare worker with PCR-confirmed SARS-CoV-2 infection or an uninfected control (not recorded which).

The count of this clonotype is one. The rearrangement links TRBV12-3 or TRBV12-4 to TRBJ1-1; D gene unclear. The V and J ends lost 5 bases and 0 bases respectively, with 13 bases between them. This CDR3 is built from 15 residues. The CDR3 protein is CASSPVRAMNTEAFF. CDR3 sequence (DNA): TGTGCCAGCAGTCCCGTTAGGGCGATGAACACTGAAGCTTTCTTT.

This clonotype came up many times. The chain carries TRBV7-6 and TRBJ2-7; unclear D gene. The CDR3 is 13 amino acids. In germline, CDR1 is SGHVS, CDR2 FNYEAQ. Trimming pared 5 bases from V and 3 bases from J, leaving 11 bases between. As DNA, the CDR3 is TGTGCCAGCAGCGCCAGACAAGGCTACGAGCAGTACTTC. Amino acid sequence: CASSARQGYEQYF.

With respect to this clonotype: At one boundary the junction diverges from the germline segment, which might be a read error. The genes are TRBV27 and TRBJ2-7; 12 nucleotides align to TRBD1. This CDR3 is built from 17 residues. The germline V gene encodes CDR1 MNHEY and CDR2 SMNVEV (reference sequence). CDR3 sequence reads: CANSFRTGQGARYEQYF. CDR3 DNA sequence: TGTGCCAACAGTTTTAGGACGGGACAGGGGGCCAGGTACGAGCAGTACTTC.

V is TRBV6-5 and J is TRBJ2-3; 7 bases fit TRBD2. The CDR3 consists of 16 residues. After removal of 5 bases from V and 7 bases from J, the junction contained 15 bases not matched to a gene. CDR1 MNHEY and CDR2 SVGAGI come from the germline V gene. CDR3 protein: CASSPNGGSGLNTQYF. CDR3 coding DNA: TGTGCCAGCAGTCCGAACGGGGGGTCGGGGTTGAATACGCAGTATTTT.

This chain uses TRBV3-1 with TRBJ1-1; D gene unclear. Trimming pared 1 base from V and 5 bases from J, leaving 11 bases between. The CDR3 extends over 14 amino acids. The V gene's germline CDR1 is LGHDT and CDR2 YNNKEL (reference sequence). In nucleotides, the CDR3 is TGTGCCAGCAGCCAAGGATTCCGGGATACTGAAGCTTTCTTT. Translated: CASSQGFRDTEAFF.

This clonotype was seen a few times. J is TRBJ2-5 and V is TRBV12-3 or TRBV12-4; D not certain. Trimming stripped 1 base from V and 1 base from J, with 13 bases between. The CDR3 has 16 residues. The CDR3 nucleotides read TGTGCCAGCAGTTTAGGTATCTCGAAGGCCCAAGAGACCCAGTACTTC. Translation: CASSLGISKAQETQYF.

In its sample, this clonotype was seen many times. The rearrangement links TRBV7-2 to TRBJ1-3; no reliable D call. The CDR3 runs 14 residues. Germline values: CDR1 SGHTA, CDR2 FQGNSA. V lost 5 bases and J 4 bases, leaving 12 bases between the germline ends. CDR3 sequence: CASSRSQAGNTIYF. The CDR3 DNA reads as TGTGCCAGCAGCAGGAGCCAGGCGGGAAACACCATATATTTT.

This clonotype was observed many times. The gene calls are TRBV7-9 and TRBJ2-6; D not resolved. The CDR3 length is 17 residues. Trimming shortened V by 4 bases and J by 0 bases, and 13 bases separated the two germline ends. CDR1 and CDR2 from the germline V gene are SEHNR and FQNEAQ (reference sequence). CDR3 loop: CASSWPGLFSGANVLTF. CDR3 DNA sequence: TGTGCCAGCAGCTGGCCCGGGCTGTTCTCTGGGGCCAACGTCCTGACTTTC.

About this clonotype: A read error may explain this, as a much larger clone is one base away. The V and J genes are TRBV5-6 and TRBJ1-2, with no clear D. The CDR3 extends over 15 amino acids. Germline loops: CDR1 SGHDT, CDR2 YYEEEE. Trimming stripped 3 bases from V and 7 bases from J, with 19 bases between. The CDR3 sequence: CASSSNPYREGGYTF. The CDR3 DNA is TGTGCCAGCAGCTCCAACCCCTACAGAGAGGGTGGCTACACCTTC.

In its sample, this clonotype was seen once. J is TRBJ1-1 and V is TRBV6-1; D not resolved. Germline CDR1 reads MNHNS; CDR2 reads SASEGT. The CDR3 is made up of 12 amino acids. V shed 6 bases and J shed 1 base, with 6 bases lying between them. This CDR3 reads CASRSENTEAFF. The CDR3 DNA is TGTGCCAGCAGATCAGAGAACACTGAAGCTTTCTTT.

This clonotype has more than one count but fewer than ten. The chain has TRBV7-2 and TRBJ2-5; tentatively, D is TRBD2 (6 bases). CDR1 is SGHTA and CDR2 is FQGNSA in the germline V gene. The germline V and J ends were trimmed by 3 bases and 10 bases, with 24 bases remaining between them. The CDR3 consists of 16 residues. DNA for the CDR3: TGTGCCAGCAGCTTCCGCGGGACCTCGATAAGGCGTGGCCAGTACTTC. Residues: CASSFRGTSIRRGQYF.

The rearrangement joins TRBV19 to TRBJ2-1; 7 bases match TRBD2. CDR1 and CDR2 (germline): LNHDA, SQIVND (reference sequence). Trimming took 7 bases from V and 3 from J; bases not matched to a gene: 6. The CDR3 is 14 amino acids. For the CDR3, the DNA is TGTGCCAGTACTGTGGGGGGGTACTACAATGAGCAGTTCTTC. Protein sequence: CASTVGGYYNEQFF. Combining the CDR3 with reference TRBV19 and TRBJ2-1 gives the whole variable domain DGGITQSPKYLFRKEGQNVTLSCEQNLNHDAMYWYRQDPGQGLRLIYYSQIVNDFQKGDIAEGYSVSREKKESFPLTVTSAQKNPTAFYLCASTVGGYYNEQFFGPGTRLTVL.